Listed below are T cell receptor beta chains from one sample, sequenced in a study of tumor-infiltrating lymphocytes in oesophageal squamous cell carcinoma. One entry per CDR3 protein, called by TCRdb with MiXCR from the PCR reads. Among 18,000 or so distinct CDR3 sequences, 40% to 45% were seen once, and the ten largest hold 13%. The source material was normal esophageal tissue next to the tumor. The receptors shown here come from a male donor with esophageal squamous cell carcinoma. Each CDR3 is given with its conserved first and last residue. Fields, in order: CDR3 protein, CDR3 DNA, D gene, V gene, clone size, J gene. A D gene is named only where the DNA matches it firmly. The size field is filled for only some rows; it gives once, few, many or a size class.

CDR3: CASSYSGTGGYEQYF; DNA: TGTGCCAGCAGTTACTCCGGGACAGGGGGCTACGAGCAGTACTTC; D: TRBD1; V: TRBV6-6; size: .; J: TRBJ2-7
CDR3: CASSFSGTLNEKLFF; DNA: TGTGCCAGCAGCTTCTCCGGGACGTTAAATGAAAAACTGTTTTTT; D: .; V: TRBV7-2; size: medium-sized; J: TRBJ1-4
CDR3: CASSPQGGVMNTEAFF; DNA: TGTGCCAGCAGCCCCCAGGGTGGGGTGATGAACACTGAAGCTTTCTTT; D: .; V: TRBV7-3; size: many; J: TRBJ1-1
CDR3: CASSYRGSGGETQYF; DNA: TGTGCCAGCAGTTACAGGGGCTCTGGGGGAGAGACCCAGTACTTC; D: .; V: TRBV6-6; size: .; J: TRBJ2-5
CDR3: CASIPVGGANVLTF; DNA: TGTGCCAGCATTCCGGTGGGGGGGGCCAACGTCCTGACTTTC; D: .; V: TRBV2; size: .; J: TRBJ2-6
CDR3: CASSHPSWEGETQYF; DNA: TGTGCCAGCAGCCACCCCTCTTGGGAGGGAGAGACCCAGTACTTC; D: TRBD2; V: TRBV7-2; size: .; J: TRBJ2-5
CDR3: CATSSDRVEPQHF; DNA: TGTGCCACCAGTTCCGACAGGGTAGAGCCCCAGCATTTT; D: TRBD1; V: TRBV24-1; size: .; J: TRBJ1-5
CDR3: CASSCPPTGRETQYF; DNA: TGTGCCAGCAGCTGTCCACCCACGGGGCGGGAGACCCAGTACTTC; D: .; V: TRBV7-3; size: .; J: TRBJ2-5
CDR3: CASSLTGVNYGYTF; DNA: TGTGCCAGCAGCTTAACAGGTGTTAACTATGGCTACACCTTC; D: .; V: TRBV7-6; size: .; J: TRBJ1-2
CDR3: CASTTQGNYGYTF; DNA: TGCGCCAGCACGACCCAGGGAAACTATGGCTACACCTTC; D: .; V: TRBV5-1; size: .; J: TRBJ1-2
CDR3: CASSLVDRVGEKLFF; DNA: TGTGCCAGCAGTTTAGTAGACAGGGTCGGTGAAAAACTGTTTTTT; D: TRBD1; V: TRBV28; size: .; J: TRBJ1-4
CDR3: CASSSLAGAGANVLTF; DNA: TGTGCCAGTAGTTCACTAGCGGGAGCTGGGGCCAACGTCCTGACTTTC; D: TRBD2; V: TRBV19; size: many; J: TRBJ2-6
CDR3: CASSSYLENEQYF; DNA: TGTGCCAGCAGCTCATATCTGGAGAACGAGCAGTACTTC; D: .; V: TRBV7-2; size: once; J: TRBJ2-7
CDR3: CASSRTGAGETQYF; DNA: TGTGCCAGCAGCCGAACAGGGGCAGGAGAGACCCAGTACTTC; D: TRBD1; V: TRBV7-2; size: .; J: TRBJ2-5
CDR3: CASSLRDPLSYNEQFF; DNA: TGTGCCAGCAGCTTAAGGGACCCTTTGTCCTACAATGAGCAGTTCTTC; D: .; V: TRBV7-2; size: .; J: TRBJ2-1
CDR3: CASSPSASGRHNEQFF; DNA: TGCGCCAGCAGCCCCAGTGCTAGCGGGAGGCACAATGAGCAGTTCTTC; D: TRBD2; V: TRBV5-1; size: many; J: TRBJ2-1
CDR3: CASSLWGETSYNEQFF; DNA: TGTGCCAGCAGCTTATGGGGGGAGACCTCCTACAATGAGCAGTTCTTC; D: .; V: TRBV11-2; size: .; J: TRBJ2-1
CDR3: CARSFCLRLAPRAQFF; DNA: TGTGCCAGAAGCTTCTGTTTGAGACTAGCGCCCCGGGCGCAGTTCTTC; D: TRBD2; V: TRBV7-4; size: few; J: TRBJ2-1
CDR3: CASSLGGGAYTKTDTQYF; DNA: TGTGCCAGCAGTTTAGGGGGGGGGGCCTACACAAAGACAGATACGCAGTACTTC; D: .; V: TRBV27; size: .; J: TRBJ2-5
CDR3: CASSQEQAQLYEQYF; DNA: TGCGCCAGCAGCCAAGAACAGGCACAGCTCTACGAGCAGTACTTC; D: .; V: TRBV4-3; size: many; J: TRBJ2-7
CDR3: CASSLGAGLSTDTQYF; DNA: TGTGCCAGCAGCTTAGGAGCAGGCCTAAGCACAGATACGCAGTATTTT; D: .; V: TRBV7-8; size: .; J: TRBJ2-3
CDR3: CASSLRRSTDTQYF; DNA: TGTGCCAGCAGTTTACGGCGGAGCACAGATACGCAGTATTTT; D: .; V: TRBV27; size: .; J: TRBJ2-3
CDR3: CASSTLGQQETQYF; DNA: TGTGCCAGCAGTACACTCGGACAGCAAGAGACCCAGTACTTC; D: .; V: TRBV28; size: .; J: TRBJ2-5
CDR3: CASSFERGRETQYF; DNA: TGTGCCAGCAGTTTCGAAAGGGGCCGCGAGACCCAGTACTTC; D: .; V: TRBV28; size: .; J: TRBJ2-5
CDR3: CASSLGYANEKLFF; DNA: TGTGCCAGCAGCTTAGGCTACGCTAATGAAAAACTGTTTTTT; D: .; V: TRBV7-2; size: few; J: TRBJ1-4
CDR3: CASSHDFYNEQFF; DNA: TGTGCCAGCAGCCACGACTTCTACAATGAGCAGTTCTTC; D: .; V: TRBV7-3; size: .; J: TRBJ2-1
CDR3: CASSYSTSTPEQFF; DNA: TGTGCCAGCAGTTACTCGACTTCGACTCCCGAGCAGTTCTTC; D: .; V: TRBV6-2/TRBV6-3; size: many; J: TRBJ2-1
CDR3: CASSSQGLRVKDF; DNA: TGTGCCAGCAGCTCGCAGGGCCTCAGGGTAAAGGACTTT; D: .; V: TRBV7-8; size: few; J: TRBJ1-6
CDR3: CASSSVGGTDTQYF; DNA: TGTGCCAGCAGCTCCGTCGGTGGTACAGATACGCAGTATTTT; D: .; V: TRBV7-3; size: medium-sized; J: TRBJ2-3
CDR3: CASSRNSGRGYEQYF; DNA: TGTGCCAGCAGCCGAAATAGCGGGAGGGGCTACGAGCAGTACTTC; D: TRBD2; V: TRBV7-6; size: .; J: TRBJ2-7
CDR3: CASSPQGWGTDTQYF; DNA: TGTGCCAGCAGCCCACAGGGATGGGGCACAGATACGCAGTATTTT; D: .; V: TRBV5-8; size: many; J: TRBJ2-3
CDR3: CASAELRLAGDNEQFF; DNA: TGTGCCAGCGCGGAGTTGCGCCTAGCGGGAGACAATGAGCAGTTCTTC; D: TRBD2; V: TRBV2; size: .; J: TRBJ2-1
CDR3: CASSTTSGTYNEQFF; DNA: TGCGCCAGCAGCACCACTAGCGGGACCTACAATGAGCAGTTCTTC; D: TRBD2; V: TRBV5-1; size: many; J: TRBJ2-1
CDR3: CASSGQATGFGGYTF; DNA: TGTGCCAGCAGCGGACAGGCCACAGGGTTCGGCGGCTACACCTTC; D: TRBD1; V: TRBV7-6; size: many; J: TRBJ1-2
CDR3: CASRKMGGTETQYF; DNA: TGTGCCAGCCGGAAAATGGGGGGAACAGAGACCCAGTACTTC; D: .; V: TRBV7-8; size: .; J: TRBJ2-5
CDR3: CAMGQGAYEQYF; DNA: TGTGCCATGGGACAGGGGGCTTACGAGCAGTACTTC; D: TRBD1; V: TRBV6-1; size: medium-sized; J: TRBJ2-7
CDR3: CASMTGASTDTQYF; DNA: TGTGCCAGCATGACGGGGGCTAGCACAGATACGCAGTATTTT; D: .; V: TRBV7-2; size: medium-sized; J: TRBJ2-3
CDR3: CASSGRAVQETQYF; DNA: TGTGCCAGCAGTGGAAGGGCGGTCCAAGAGACCCAGTACTTC; D: .; V: TRBV6-1; size: many; J: TRBJ2-5
CDR3: CASSRLSYNEQFF; DNA: TGTGCCAGCAGTCGACTCTCCTACAATGAGCAGTTCTTC; D: .; V: TRBV2; size: few; J: TRBJ2-1
CDR3: CASSLDRNTEAFF; DNA: TGTGCCAGCAGCTTAGACAGGAACACTGAAGCTTTCTTT; D: .; V: TRBV7-3; size: medium-sized; J: TRBJ1-1
CDR3: CASSQRGYEQYF; DNA: TGCGCCAGCTCTCAGCGTGGCTACGAGCAGTACTTC; D: .; V: TRBV10-2; size: .; J: TRBJ2-7
CDR3: CASSNPRQGGSYEQFF; DNA: TGTGCCAGCAGCAACCCCCGACAGGGTGGGTCCTACGAGCAGTTCTTC; D: TRBD1; V: TRBV7-9; size: many; J: TRBJ2-1
CDR3: CASRKDRTGNQPQHF; DNA: TGTGCCAGCAGGAAGGACAGGACGGGCAATCAGCCCCAGCATTTT; D: TRBD1; V: TRBV2; size: few; J: TRBJ1-5
CDR3: CASSTDGYEQYF; DNA: TGTGCCAGCAGTACCGACGGCTACGAGCAGTACTTC; D: .; V: TRBV3-1; size: many; J: TRBJ2-7
CDR3: CAIMYSQAGDVGEQFF; DNA: TGTGCCATCATGTATTCGCAAGCGGGAGATGTTGGTGAGCAGTTCTTC; D: TRBD2; V: TRBV10-3; size: .; J: TRBJ2-1
CDR3: CASSFSVTQYF; DNA: TGTGCCAGCAGCTTCTCAGTTACGCAGTATTTT; D: .; V: TRBV7-8; size: .; J: TRBJ2-3
CDR3: CASRRRTAVNEKLFF; DNA: TGTGCCAGCAGACGGCGGACAGCAGTAAATGAAAAACTGTTTTTT; D: .; V: TRBV28; size: many; J: TRBJ1-4
CDR3: CASSFNYGYTF; DNA: TGTGCCAGCAGTTTCAACTATGGCTACACCTTC; D: .; V: TRBV28; size: .; J: TRBJ1-2
CDR3: CASSYSFAGVQSYGYTF; DNA: TGTGCCAGCAGTTACTCGTTCGCCGGCGTTCAGAGCTATGGCTACACCTTC; D: .; V: TRBV6-6; size: many; J: TRBJ1-2
CDR3: CASSLTRRGGEGEKLFF; DNA: TGCGCCAGCAGCTTGACCCGAAGAGGGGGCGAAGGTGAAAAACTGTTTTTT; D: TRBD1; V: TRBV5-1; size: few; J: TRBJ1-4
CDR3: CASSLVSTSGLTDTQYF; DNA: TGTGCCAGCAGTTTAGTGAGCACTAGCGGGTTGACAGATACGCAGTATTTT; D: TRBD2; V: TRBV12-3/TRBV12-4; size: .; J: TRBJ2-3
CDR3: CASIEGAGGTDTQYF; DNA: TGTGCCAGCATCGAGGGGGCAGGGGGCACAGATACGCAGTATTTT; D: TRBD1; V: TRBV28; size: .; J: TRBJ2-3
CDR3: CSALRTSGALETQYF; DNA: TGCAGTGCCCTAAGGACTAGCGGGGCCCTGGAGACCCAGTACTTC; D: TRBD2; V: TRBV20-1; size: .; J: TRBJ2-5
CDR3: CASSLGWGTQETQYF; DNA: TGTGCCAGCAGCTTAGGGTGGGGGACCCAAGAGACCCAGTACTTC; D: .; V: TRBV11-2; size: .; J: TRBJ2-5
CDR3: CASSPIYAGGRNEQFF; DNA: TGTGCCAGCAGCCCTATTTATGCCGGGGGTCGTAATGAGCAGTTCTTC; D: .; V: TRBV7-6; size: medium-sized; J: TRBJ2-1
CDR3: CASSLTRGSGYTF; DNA: TGTGCCAGCAGCTTAACGAGGGGTAGTGGCTACACCTTC; D: .; V: TRBV7-2; size: .; J: TRBJ1-2
CDR3: CASSNPSASNTGELFF; DNA: TGTGCCAGTTCTAACCCCTCCGCGTCGAACACCGGGGAGCTGTTTTTT; D: .; V: TRBV6-1; size: many; J: TRBJ2-2